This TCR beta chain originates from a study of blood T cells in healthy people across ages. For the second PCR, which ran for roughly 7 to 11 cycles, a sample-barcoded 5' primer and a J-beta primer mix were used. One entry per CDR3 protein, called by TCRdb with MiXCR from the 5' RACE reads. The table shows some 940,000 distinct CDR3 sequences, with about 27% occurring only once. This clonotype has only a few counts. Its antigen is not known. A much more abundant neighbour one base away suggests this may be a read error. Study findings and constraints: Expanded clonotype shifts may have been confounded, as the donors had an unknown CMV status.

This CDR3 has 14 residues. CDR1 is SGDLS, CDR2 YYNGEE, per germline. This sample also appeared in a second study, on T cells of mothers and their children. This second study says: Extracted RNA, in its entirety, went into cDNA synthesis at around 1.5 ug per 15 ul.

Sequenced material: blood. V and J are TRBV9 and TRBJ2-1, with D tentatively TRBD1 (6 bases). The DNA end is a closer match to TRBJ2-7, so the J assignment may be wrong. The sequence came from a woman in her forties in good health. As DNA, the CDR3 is TGTGCCAGCAGCACCGGACAGCCCTACAATGAGCAGTACTTC. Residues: CASSTGQPYNEQYF.